This T cell receptor beta chain was recovered during a study of T cell repertoires in aging, cancer and after chemotherapy. Study background: Repeat sampling of healthy donors over several months to years showed clear clonal overlap.

TCR beta rearrangements were amplified from peripheral blood genomic DNA. TRB rearrangements spanning V, D and J were amplified using mixed TRB-A/B primers. Each CDR3 protein is one row after TCRdb ran MiXCR on the multiplex PCR reads. The sample consists of about 10,000 distinct CDR3 sequences, roughly two fifths of them appearing once. V shed 6 bases and J 3 bases; nucleotides not matched to a gene: 7. Germline lookup yields CDR1 LNHDA and CDR2 SQIVND (reference sequence). The CDR3 length is 15 residues. In regard to this clonotype: The antigen is unknown.

Findings and caveats of the study: In healthy donors, age-related TCR diversity loss mainly reflected lost richness. Rebound thymic output was suggested by rising median generation probability during chemotherapy in each cancer cohort.

This sequence originates from a human donor in good health. The sequenced material came from blood. This chain connects TRBV19 to TRBJ2-7; TRBD2 agrees at 11 bases. The CDR3 DNA is TGTGCCAGTAGACTAGCGGGAGAGACCCACTACGAGCAGTACTTC. Translation gives CASRLAGETHYEQYF.